Many counts were recorded for the clone carrying this T cell receptor beta chain. The antigen remains unidentified. The data derive from a study of T cells after yellow fever vaccination. TCRdb re-called the 5' RACE reads through MiXCR, storing one row per CDR3 protein. The table has about 430,000 distinct CDR3 sequences, around 19% seen once. The study, taken as a whole, reports: Abundant clonotypes from the bulk population could contaminate FACS-sorted repertoires. The secondary response was weaker, and its peak arrived faster, on day 5 versus 15.

The CDR3 contains 13 residues. With 7 bases removed from V and 7 bases from J, the gap between germline ends came to 16 bases. This TCR derives from a man in his late teens or twenties who received the YFV17D yellow fever vaccine. The sequences come from PBMCs, collected before the yellow fever booster vaccination. V gene TRBV12-3 or TRBV12-4 combines with J gene TRBJ2-5; no clear D gene. The CDR3 DNA reads TGTGCCAGCATCCCCCCGGGCTCTGGGACCCAGTACTTC. It is translated as CASIPPGSGTQYF.